Sequencing of this T cell receptor beta chain was carried out in a study of T cell responses to AZD1222 COVID-19 vaccine (dated by TCRdb to the early 2020s). At the level of the whole study: Because spike-specific TCR depth and breadth did not differ between the two schedules, AZD1222 recipients who got a second dose at roughly 4 weeks were pooled with those who got a second dose at roughly 12 weeks. A total of 230 to 250 trial participants underwent TCR sequencing, of whom 207 had received two doses of AZD1222 and roughly 26 had received two doses of the MenACWY control vaccine. Trial participants were enrolled into age subgroups of 18-55, 56-69 and 70-plus years, which contained around 150, 29 and 61 TCR-sequenced participants, respectively. General study outcomes and caveats: The whole spike protein was spanned by vaccine-associated CD4 TCRs, and dominant responses were seen in regions 160-218 and 743-854. Participants were mostly white British, with more females than males. The authors suggested clonal diversity may have been underestimated. Conclusions about previously exposed vaccinees are limited, since just five or six AZD1222 recipients were seropositive for SARS-CoV-2 at baseline. After two AZD1222 doses, both the breadth and the depth of spike-specific TCRs were significantly higher than at day 0 and than in MenACWY recipients. No day 14 peak-response samples were available, so repertoires were characterized only after the peak T cell response. In the small 56-69-year group, the increase in depth fell short of significance, most likely because of low power. Epitopes outside the regions mutated in the B.1.351 and B.1.1.7 variants were reportedly recognized by nearly half of the unique spike-specific TCRs.

Points on this clone: The specificity of this receptor is unknown. Qualities for individual bases were not recorded, and no much larger clone is one base off.

At the junction V is shortened by 3 bases and J by 10 bases, with 10 bases in between. Counted from cysteine to phenylalanine, this CDR3 has 12 amino acids. Only CDR3 DNA remains: 36 bases, in frame from the first base. Taken from the germline V gene (reference sequence), the CDR1 and CDR2 loops are LGHDT and YNNKEL. This specimen's time point label, per the study, means: baseline before first vaccination. The vaccinee samples were drawn from two UK trials, COV001 and COV002, one of which was a single-blind randomized controlled phase 2/3 trial testing AZD1222 (ChAdOx1 nCoV-19) in healthy adults. For TCRbeta chain sequencing, PBMC samples from trial participants were taken at day 0 and at day 28 after the second dose. The CDR3 regions of human TCRbeta chains were analyzed by immunosequencing. For the original study's pipeline: TCRs in the repertoires were compared against a reference library of SARS-CoV-2-specific TCRs that had been generated with the MIRA antigen-specificity platform. Breadth was defined as the fraction of unique TCRs that were SARS-CoV-2-associated. Depth was defined as the fraction of total T cells that were SARS-CoV-2-associated. Using the MIRA data, each spike-specific TCR was assigned both to the spike region to which the TCR was reactive and to a CD4 or CD8 class. Log10-transformed breadth and depth values were compared by one-way ANOVA with Sidak's multiple comparisons tests. Imported from immuneACCESS, the table was reduced by TCRdb to in-frame sequences with V and J called. These copies leave out some clones; in studies compared against another copy, an unresolved V gene accounts for under half, and the cause of the remainder is not known. Clone size and V and J calls were adopted from that table, with D and trimming inferred from the DNA. The table for this sample lists roughly 100,000 clones; around 94% of them were counted only once. The biggest ten clones account for roughly 2.2% of the sample.

The sequence is built from TRBV3-1 (or the pseudogene TRBV3-2) and TRBJ2-1, with the identity of the D gene unclear. This specimen was peripheral blood, taken on day 0 of AZD1222 vaccination. The sequence was obtained from an adult in good health. The nucleotide sequence is TGTGCCAGCAGCCAGAGGAACGGCGAGCAGTTCTTC. Translation gives CASSQRNGEQFF.